The next 5 T cell receptor beta chains were all read from a single sample in a study of cytomegalovirus exposure and HLA in healthy donors. Only in-frame clones appear in the TCRdb table, and some are missing; sequencing was by immunoSEQ multiplex PCR. The table shows 200,000 to 250,000 clones, with more than 85% occurring only once. The sample consisted of PBMCs. The receptor source for this set is a young man in good health and CMV-seropositive.

The gene calls are TRBV29-1 and TRBJ2-3, with D possibly TRBD2 on 6 matching bases. Germline-derived CDR1 and CDR2 are SQVTM and ANQGSEA. V lost 3 bases, J lost 9 bases, and 13 bases lay in between. This CDR3 has 12 residues. This CDR3 reads CSVDRDGGTQYF. The CDR3 DNA sequence: TGCAGCGTTGACAGGGACGGGGGAACGCAGTATTTT.

This clone was counted a single time. The V call is TRBV30, the J call TRBJ2-7; 9 bases match TRBD1. Germline CDR1 is GTSNPN and CDR2 is SVGIG (reference sequence). V lost 1 base, J lost 5 bases, and 6 bases stayed unmatched. The CDR3 spans 14 residues. Written as DNA, the CDR3 is TGTGCCTGGAGTGACGGGACAGGGAGCCACGAGCAGTACTTC. It encodes CAWSDGTGSHEQYF. Full variable domain (outside the CDR3, taken from reference TRBV30 and TRBJ2-7): SQTIHQWPATLVQPVGSPLSLECTVEGTSNPNLYWYRQAAGRGLQLLFYSVGIGQISSEVPQNLSASRPQDRQFILSSKKLLLSDSGFYLCAWSDGTGSHEQYFGPGTRLTVT.

The chain uses TRBV7-3 and TRBJ2-7; the match to TRBD1 covers 9 bases. This CDR3 has 15 residues. Germline V gene lookup returns CDR1 SGHTA and CDR2 FQGTGA. J gave up 0 bases and V 5 bases, and 5 bases lay outside the gene matches. The CDR3 DNA follows: TGTGCCAGCAGCCCCGGACAGGGGCCCTCCTACGAGCAGTACTTC. It translates to CASSPGQGPSYEQYF.

The chain has TRBV5-1 and TRBJ2-1; TRBD2 might be the D (8 bases). V gave up 4 bases and J gave up 0 bases, with 23 bases separating them. In germline, CDR1 is SGHRS, CDR2 YFSETQ. CDR3 length: 19 residues. CDR3 sequence: CASSLKQGLGLASYNEQFF. Written as DNA, the CDR3 is TGCGCCAGCAGCCTAAAACAGGGGTTAGGACTAGCCTCCTACAATGAGCAGTTCTTC.

The V gene is TRBV28, the J gene TRBJ1-2; D is unresolved. The CDR3 is made up of 13 amino acids. Germline V CDR1 and CDR2: MDHEN, SYDVKM. The germline V and J ends were trimmed by 6 bases and 8 bases, with 16 bases remaining between them. The CDR3 reads CASSPGRAGGYTF. The CDR3 region has the DNA TGTGCCAGCAGCCCAGGACGGGCTGGGGGCTACACCTTC.